This T cell receptor (beta chain) comes out of a study of Graves' ophthalmopathy and Graves' hyperthyroidism. Broader study findings: As the model predicted ophthalmopathy progression, it achieved a sensitivity of roughly 69% and a specificity of around 73%. Clonotypes were expanded in thyroid at above 0.001 frequency, and most also appeared in blood.

Recruitment covered hyperthyroidism patients aged 18 to 65 whose new diagnosis was of under 2 months' duration. This clonotype showed up many times. Its antigen is unidentified. RNA transcripts served as template for amplifying TCR beta CDR3 sequences. HTBI primers served in a first-round RT-PCR, which a second-round multiplex PCR followed. MiXCR, applied by TCRdb to the multiplex PCR reads, yields one record per CDR3 protein. The sample includes roughly 350,000 distinct CDR3 sequences, roughly a sixth of them seen just once. Trimming left V 8 bases short and J 2 bases short, with 13 bases between. The CDR3 totals 13 residues.

The sample consisted of peripheral blood. This clonotype originated in an adult woman with stable Graves' hyperthyroidism. The rearrangement uses TRBV12-3 or TRBV12-4 and TRBJ2-7, with D tentatively TRBD2 (5 bases). DNA of the CDR3: TGTGCCAGCGGAAAGGACGGGACCTACGAGCAGTACTTC. It codes for CASGKDGTYEQYF.